The 23 T cell receptor beta chains in this list originate from one sample, sequenced in a study of post-analysis software for immune sequencing data. For these receptors, no antigen is known. Presence of unique molecular identifiers characterized the TCR beta cDNA libraries. A single record per CDR3 protein comes from TCRdb applying MiXCR to the PCR reads. The sample includes about 430,000 distinct CDR3 sequences, more than 30% of them seen just once. Study outcomes and limitations: The five TRBV segments detected at higher frequency in patients than in controls included TRBV5-6, TRBV5-1 and TRBV20-1.

The material sequenced was blood. The receptors stem from a girl aged 2 to 9 with multiple sclerosis.

The gene calls are TRBV20-1 and TRBJ2-5; 8 nucleotides line up with TRBD2. J lost 5 bases, V lost 3 bases, and 8 bases had no gene match. The CDR3 sequence is 14 residues long. The germline V gene encodes CDR1 DFQATT and CDR2 SNEGSKA (reference sequence). The CDR3 nucleotides are TGCAGTGCTAGTGAAGCGGGAGTGTGGGAGACCCAGTACTTC. The encoded protein is CSASEAGVWETQYF.

The chain joins TRBV5-6 to TRBJ1-1, with D possibly matching TRBD1 (6 bases). Germline CDR1 is SGHDT and CDR2 is YYEEEE. The CDR3 totals 16 residues. V was pared by 6 bases and J by 3 bases, with 21 bases between. The CDR3 DNA is TGTGCCAGCACCCAGGTGGGGGGGCGCGCGGACACTGAAGCTTTCTTT. Its translation is CASTQVGGRADTEAFF.

The J gene is TRBJ2-5, the V gene TRBV10-2, with 8 bases aligning to TRBD1. CDR1 and CDR2 from the germline V gene are WSHSY and SAAADI. V lost 7 bases, J lost 4 bases, and 14 bases stayed unmatched. The CDR3 contains 16 residues. The CDR3 loop is CASTEWGQGAAETQYF. CDR3 sequence (DNA): TGCGCCAGCACCGAATGGGGCCAGGGGGCCGCAGAGACCCAGTACTTC.

The gene calls are TRBV28 and TRBJ2-4; tentatively, D is TRBD1 (6 bases). The CDR3 extends over 16 amino acids. V was shortened by 3 bases and J by 0 bases, with 12 bases between the two germline ends. Germline assignment: CDR1 MDHEN and CDR2 SYDVKM. The CDR3 is CASSFPGVLAKNIQYF. CDR3 in DNA: TGTGCCAGCAGTTTCCCAGGGGTGCTAGCCAAAAACATTCAGTACTTC.

The chain employs TRBV11-2 and TRBJ2-5; perhaps TRBD1 as D (5 bases). V lost 8 bases to trimming and J lost 2 bases, with 15 bases between them. Germline V CDR1 and CDR2: SGHAT, FQNNGV. The CDR3 spans 14 residues. CDR3 residues: CASRRQQWQETQYF. The CDR3 DNA is TGTGCCAGCCGCAGACAGCAATGGCAAGAGACCCAGTACTTC.

The J gene is TRBJ2-4, the V gene TRBV20-1; no reliable D call. V shed 1 base and J shed 3 bases, with 10 bases lying between them. Germline lookup yields CDR1 DFQATT and CDR2 SNEGSKA (reference sequence). The CDR3 runs to 14 residues. The CDR3 DNA reads as TGCAGTGCTAGAGCCGACGGATACAAAAACATTCAGTACTTC. Its protein is CSARADGYKNIQYF.

The chain recombines TRBV24-1 with TRBJ2-3, with 12 positions matching TRBD1. V lost 9 bases, J lost 4 bases, and 1 base stayed unmatched. This CDR3 is built from 13 residues. Germline V CDR1 and CDR2: KGHDR, SFDVKD. The CDR3 sequence: CATGTGGPDTQYF. The DNA for the CDR3 is TGTGCCACCGGGACAGGGGGCCCAGATACGCAGTATTTT.

The chain joins TRBV20-1 to TRBJ2-7; 9 bases fit TRBD1. This CDR3 has 13 residues. Germline values: CDR1 DFQATT, CDR2 SNEGSKA (reference sequence). The V gene end was trimmed by 6 bases and the J gene end by 0 bases; junction bases not matched to a gene: 3. The CDR3 nucleotides are TGCAGTGCCTGGGACAGGGACTCCTACGAGCAGTACTTC. Translated: CSAWDRDSYEQYF.

CDR3 sequence: CASSYYGAGDTQYF. CDR3 coding DNA: TGTGCCAGCAGTTACTACGGGGCAGGAGATACGCAGTATTTT. The chain recombines TRBV6-2 or TRBV6-3 with TRBJ2-3, with D tentatively TRBD1 or TRBD2 (5 bases each). Germline values: CDR1 MNHEY, CDR2 SVGEGT. Trimming removed 1 base at V and 5 bases at J, with 10 bases between. The CDR3 consists of 14 residues.

The J gene is TRBJ2-7, the V gene TRBV28; 9 bases are a match to TRBD1. The germline CDR1 and CDR2 sequences are MDHEN and SYDVKM. The CDR3 extends over 14 amino acids. J gave up 4 bases and V 6 bases, and 7 bases lay outside the gene matches. CDR3 nucleotides: TGTGCCAGCAGGACTATGGGACAGGGATACGAGCAGTACTTC. Amino acid sequence: CASRTMGQGYEQYF. Filled out from reference TRBV28 and TRBJ2-7, the complete variable domain reads DVKVTQSSRYLVKRTGEKVFLECVQDMDHENMFWYRQDPGLGLRLIYFSYDVKMKEKGDIPEGYSVSREKKERFSLILESASTNQTSMYLCASRTMGQGYEQYFGPGTRLTVT.

This clonotype was counted at least ten times. J is TRBJ1-6 and V is TRBV6-5; D gene uncertain. Trimming removed 6 bases from V and 0 bases from J, with 6 bases in between. The length of the CDR3 is 14 residues. Per germline, CDR1 MNHEY and CDR2 SVGAGI. The CDR3 spells CASRPASYNSPLHF. For the CDR3, the DNA is TGTGCCAGCAGGCCCGCCTCCTATAATTCACCCCTCCACTTT.

The gene calls are TRBV7-7 and TRBJ2-1; TRBD2 matches 7 bases. The CDR3 runs to 16 residues. The germline V gene has CDR1 SSHAT and CDR2 FNYEAQ (reference sequence). V lost 5 bases and J lost 7; bases outside the gene matches: 14. The CDR3 nucleotides read TGTGCCAGCAGCCCCCTAGTTGCGGGGGTTCGAAATGAGCAGTTCTTC. It yields the protein CASSPLVAGVRNEQFF.

J is TRBJ2-1 and V is TRBV28; D is possibly TRBD2 (5 bases). The V end lost 6 bases, the J end lost 5 bases, and 11 bases lay between the germline ends. Germline V gene data show CDR1 as MDHEN and CDR2 as SYDVKM. The CDR3 is 13 amino acids. The CDR3 bases are TGTGCCAGCAGCGGAGCGGCTAACAATGAGCAGTTCTTC. This translates into CASSGAANNEQFF. Full variable domain (rest looked up from reference TRBV28 and TRBJ2-1): DVKVTQSSRYLVKRTGEKVFLECVQDMDHENMFWYRQDPGLGLRLIYFSYDVKMKEKGDIPEGYSVSREKKERFSLILESASTNQTSMYLCASSGAANNEQFFGPGTRLTVL.

This clonotype has just a few counts. The chain is built from TRBV6-5 and TRBJ2-1; 8 bases fit TRBD2. Germline V CDR1 and CDR2: MNHEY, SVGAGI. The V gene end was trimmed by 8 bases and the J gene end by 8 bases; junction bases not matched to a gene: 11. This CDR3 spans 14 amino acids. The CDR3 sequence is CASAREGRFDEQFF. For the CDR3, the DNA is TGTGCCAGCGCCCGGGAGGGCCGATTCGATGAGCAGTTCTTC.

The rearrangement joins TRBV4-1 to TRBJ2-2, with 7 bases matching TRBD2. Per germline, CDR1 MGHRA and CDR2 YSYEKL. Unmatched junction bases numbered 8, after V lost 1 base and J lost 3 bases. The CDR3 has 17 residues. CDR3 region: CASSQARGREDTGELFF. The CDR3 nucleotides read TGCGCCAGCAGCCAAGCTCGGGGGAGGGAGGACACCGGGGAGCTGTTTTTT.

The table lists this clonotype with a few counts. This chain connects TRBV12-3 or TRBV12-4 to TRBJ1-4, with D possibly TRBD1 on 6 matching bases. V was trimmed by 2 bases and J by 5 bases, leaving 9 bases between them. The CDR3 spans 14 residues. CDR3 DNA sequence: TGTGCCAGCAGTTTAAGGACAGCAAATGAAAAACTGTTTTTT. Amino acid sequence: CASSLRTANEKLFF.

About this clonotype itself: Sequence at one end of the junction differs from germline and may be a read error. The CDR3 loop reads CASGLLQGETQYF. The CDR3 nucleotides read TGTGCCAGCGGCTTGTTGCAGGGGGAGACCCAGTACTTC. The chain combines TRBV5-6 with TRBJ2-7, with D perhaps TRBD1 (6 bases). The J call may be mistaken, given a closer DNA end match to TRBJ2-5. CDR1 is SGHDT, CDR2 YYEEEE, per germline. This CDR3 has 13 amino acids.

This clonotype has just a few counts. The chain has TRBV20-1 and TRBJ2-3; 10 nucleotides match TRBD2. Germline loops: CDR1 DFQATT, CDR2 SNEGSKA (reference sequence). V gave up 6 bases and J gave up 0 bases; unmatched junction bases: 12. This CDR3 comprises 17 residues. CDR3 region: CSAAKGLAESSTDTQYF. For the CDR3, the DNA is TGCAGTGCAGCGAAAGGACTAGCGGAGTCTAGCACAGATACGCAGTATTTT.

This clonotype appeared a few times. The chain is built from TRBV15 and TRBJ2-1; 9 bases are a match to TRBD2. Germline CDR1 and CDR2: LNHNV and YYDKDF (reference sequence). After removal of 8 bases from V and 6 bases from J, the junction contained 8 bases not matched to a gene. This CDR3 comprises 14 residues. CDR3: CATGTSFFTNEQFF. CDR3 sequence (DNA): TGTGCCACCGGGACTAGCTTTTTTACCAATGAGCAGTTCTTC.

In its sample, this clonotype was seen a few times. The chain is built from TRBV20-1 and TRBJ2-7; D gene ambiguous. This CDR3 has 12 amino acids. Trimming pared 3 bases from V and 2 bases from J, leaving 8 bases between. From germline, CDR1 is DFQATT and CDR2 SNEGSKA (reference sequence). The CDR3 reads CSASRPTYEQYF. The CDR3 bases are TGCAGTGCTAGCAGGCCCACCTACGAGCAGTACTTC.

With regard to this clonotype: The junction and the germline gene differ at one end; a read error may be behind it. This chain connects TRBV24-1 to TRBJ2-3; 11 bases match TRBD2. The germline V gene has CDR1 KGHDR and CDR2 SFDVKD. CDR3 length: 15 residues. The CDR3 reads CVTTGTSGNTDTQYF. CDR3 coding DNA: TGTGTCACCACGGGGACTAGCGGCAACACAGATACGCAGTATTTT.

This chain uses TRBV4-3 with TRBJ2-1; D remains unclear. CDR3 size: 15 residues. The V gene lost 0 bases and the J gene lost 12 bases, with 18 bases spanning the gap. Germline CDR1 and CDR2: LGHNA and YSLEER. The CDR3 loop reads CASSQDNGPAEGQFF. The CDR3 DNA follows: TGCGCCAGCAGCCAAGATAATGGGCCCGCAGAAGGGCAGTTCTTC.

The chain uses TRBV6-1 and TRBJ2-3; TRBD2 matches 8 bases. V lost 3 bases, J lost 1 base, and 0 bases stayed unmatched. Per germline, CDR1 MNHNS and CDR2 SASEGT. The CDR3 covers 14 residues. The CDR3 region has the DNA TGTGCCAGCAGTGACGGGGGGGGCACAGATACGCAGTATTTT. Encoded protein: CASSDGGGTDTQYF.